These T cell receptor beta chains were read from a single sample in a study of cytomegalovirus exposure and HLA in healthy donors. Clones were sequenced by immunoSEQ multiplex PCR, and TCRdb holds only the in-frame ones, with some missing. The repertoire holds under 150,000 clones, around 86% seen once, with around 0.67% in the top ten. The sequencing input was PBMCs. These receptors all come from a man younger than 30 in good health and CMV-seronegative. Each CDR3 is given with its conserved first and last residue. D genes are given only for firm matches. A row's size may be missing; if present it is once, few, many or a size class.

clone_size j_call v_call d_call cdr3_aa cdr3_nt
NA TRBJ2-3 TRBV28 TRBD2 CASSPWVQGLAGGDFTDTQYF TGTGCCAGCAGTCCCTGGGTCCAGGGACTAGCGGGGGGGGACTTCACAGATACGCAGTATTTT
NA TRBJ2-3 TRBV7-2 NA CASSSPLGGAGTDTQYF TGTGCCAGCAGCTCACCCCTCGGAGGAGCTGGGACAGATACGCAGTATTTT
NA TRBJ2-1 TRBV9 TRBD2 CASSSWTSGGQVEQFF TGTGCCAGCAGCTCATGGACTAGCGGGGGCCAAGTAGAGCAGTTCTTC
few TRBJ2-6 TRBV4-3 NA CASSPQEGSGANVLTF TGCGCCAGCAGCCCGCAGGAAGGTTCTGGGGCCAACGTCCTGACTTTC
few TRBJ1-2 TRBV7-9 TRBD1 CASSPPGPGTGAYGYTF TGTGCCAGCAGCCCCCCAGGCCCCGGGACAGGGGCCTATGGCTACACCTTC
NA TRBJ2-5 TRBV10-2 TRBD1 CASSFETGGWETQYF TGCGCCAGCAGTTTCGAAACAGGGGGCTGGGAGACCCAGTACTTC
NA TRBJ2-7 TRBV5-4 TRBD1 CASSLKGAPYEQYF TGTGCCAGCAGCTTGAAGGGGGCACCCTACGAGCAGTACTTC
NA TRBJ1-1 TRBV6-5 NA CASSYSTHGGTEAFF TGTGCCAGCAGTTACTCGACCCACGGGGGCACTGAAGCTTTCTTT
NA TRBJ1-3 TRBV30 NA CAWSTFGASGNTIYF TGTGCCTGGAGTACTTTTGGGGCCTCTGGAAACACCATATATTTT
NA TRBJ2-3 TRBV11-3 NA CASSLPRSTRGDTQYF TGTGCCAGCAGCTTGCCTAGAAGTACCCGAGGAGATACGCAGTATTTT
NA TRBJ2-6 TRBV9 TRBD1 CASSSQQGSGANVLTF TGTGCCAGCAGCAGCCAACAGGGGAGTGGGGCCAACGTCCTGACTTTC
once TRBJ2-7 TRBV13 NA CASSLGRGFYEQYF TGTGCCAGCAGCTTAGGCAGGGGTTTCTACGAGCAGTACTTC
NA TRBJ2-5 TRBV5-4 NA CASSLGDFQEAQYF TGTGCCAGCAGCTTGGGAGACTTCCAAGAGGCCCAGTACTTC
NA TRBJ2-1 TRBV7-8 TRBD2 CASYSGGAHGEQFF TGTGCCAGCTATAGCGGGGGGGCTCACGGTGAGCAGTTCTTC
NA TRBJ2-3 TRBV5-1 NA CASSLTSRYTDTQYF TGCGCCAGCAGCTTGACTAGCAGATACACAGATACGCAGTATTTT
NA TRBJ1-1 TRBV5-4 NA CASSPTWTVMNTEAFF TGTGCCAGCAGCCCCACCTGGACAGTCATGAACACTGAAGCTTTCTTT
NA TRBJ2-1 TRBV21-1 NA CASLEMVEQFF TGTGCCAGCCTTGAGATGGTAGAGCAGTTCTTC
NA TRBJ1-1 TRBV7-6 TRBD1 CASSHPGTGGDLNTEAFF TGTGCCAGCAGCCATCCTGGGACAGGGGGCGATCTGAACACTGAAGCTTTCTTT
NA TRBJ1-6 TRBV6-6 TRBD1 CASSGQASSYNSPLHF TGTGCCAGCAGTGGACAGGCGAGCTCCTATAATTCACCCCTCCACTTT
NA TRBJ2-6 TRBV30 NA CGGSSGANVLTF TGTGGAGGGAGCTCTGGGGCCAACGTCCTGACTTTC
NA TRBJ1-5 TRBV7-2 NA CASSLTDSNQPQHF TGTGCCAGCAGCTTGACAGATAGCAATCAGCCCCAGCATTTT
few TRBJ1-5 TRBV30 NA CAWSGQSNQPQHF TGTGCCTGGAGCGGACAGTCCAATCAGCCCCAGCATTTT
NA TRBJ2-7 TRBV2 NA CASSVQGGNEQYF TGTGCCAGCAGTGTCCAGGGTGGCAACGAGCAGTACTTC
NA TRBJ1-3 TRBV5-4 NA CASSPEGGSGNTIYF TGTGCCAGCAGCCCGGAGGGAGGGTCGGGAAACACCATATATTTT
NA TRBJ2-2 TRBV7-7 NA CASSRQEFGELFF TGTGCTAGCAGCCGACAGGAATTCGGGGAGCTGTTTTTT
NA TRBJ1-1 TRBV5-6 NA CASSTEQFLNTEAFF TGTGCCAGCAGCACGGAACAGTTTTTGAACACTGAAGCTTTCTTT
NA TRBJ1-2 TRBV4-3 TRBD1 CASSQGTGVENYGYTF TGCGCCAGCAGCCAAGGGACAGGGGTTGAAAACTATGGCTACACCTTC
NA TRBJ1-2 TRBV19 NA CASSREASTKINYGYTF TGTGCCAGTAGTAGGGAGGCCAGCACAAAGATCAACTATGGCTACACCTTC
NA TRBJ2-7 TRBV7-9 NA CASSRRGFGGGGYEQYF TGTGCCAGCAGCCGTAGGGGGTTCGGAGGGGGCGGTTACGAGCAGTACTTC
NA TRBJ1-2 TRBV10-3 TRBD1 CATMPRDRQGYTF TGTGCCACCATGCCCCGGGACAGACAGGGCTACACCTTC
NA TRBJ1-6 TRBV6-5 TRBD1 CASYGQGPFSPLHF TGTGCCAGCTACGGACAGGGACCCTTTTCACCCCTCCACTTT
NA TRBJ1-6 TRBV2 NA CASSVLVEDSSYNSPLHF TGTGCCAGCAGTGTTCTGGTTGAGGACAGCTCCTATAATTCACCCCTCCACTTT
NA TRBJ1-4 TRBV7-9 TRBD1 CASSFGTANEKLFF TGTGCCAGCAGCTTTGGGACAGCTAATGAAAAACTGTTTTTT
NA TRBJ1-3 TRBV30 NA CAWRDLREGSSGNTIYF TGTGCCTGGAGGGACTTGAGGGAGGGGTCCTCTGGAAACACCATATATTTT
NA TRBJ2-7 TRBV7-9 TRBD2 CASSRGVYEQYF TGTGCCAGCAGCCGGGGGGTGTACGAGCAGTACTTC
NA TRBJ1-2 TRBV7-2 NA CASSLAQSGVAGYTF TGTGCCAGCAGCTTAGCTCAATCAGGGGTGGCTGGCTACACCTTC
once TRBJ1-2 TRBV5-4 TRBD1 CASSKPGQAYGYTF TGTGCCAGCAGCAAACCGGGACAGGCCTATGGCTACACCTTC
few TRBJ2-5 TRBV5-5 NA CASSFPGEETQYF TGTGCCAGCAGCTTTCCGGGGGAAGAGACCCAGTACTTC
once TRBJ2-5 TRBV6-1 NA CASSEWGVTWEQETQYF TGTGCCAGCAGTGAATGGGGGGTTACTTGGGAACAAGAGACCCAGTACTTC
NA TRBJ2-1 TRBV9 TRBD1 CASSESGQGIQNEQFF TGTGCCAGCAGCGAATCCGGACAGGGGATCCAAAATGAGCAGTTCTTC
once TRBJ2-7 TRBV15 TRBD2 CATSRVGTTSYEQYF TGTGCCACCAGCAGAGTGGGGACTACCTCCTACGAGCAGTACTTC
NA TRBJ1-2 TRBV5-1 NA CASSSGNGYTF TGCGCCAGCAGCTCAGGGAACGGCTACACCTTC
NA TRBJ1-4 TRBV5-1 TRBD1 CASSWNVQGAGEKLFF TGCGCCAGCAGCTGGAATGTACAGGGGGCTGGGGAAAAACTGTTTTTT
NA TRBJ2-3 TRBV5-4 TRBD2 CASSFGGADTQYF TGTGCCAGCAGCTTCGGGGGGGCAGATACGCAGTATTTT
NA TRBJ1-5 TRBV7-8 NA CASSLKGVKQPQHF TGTGCCAGCAGCTTGAAGGGGGTTAAACAGCCCCAGCATTTT
NA TRBJ2-5 TRBV27 NA CASTRGPVGETQYF TGTGCCAGCACCCGAGGGCCCGTAGGGGAGACCCAGTACTTC
NA TRBJ2-2 TRBV19 TRBD1 CASSFDRGLGELFF TGTGCCAGTAGTTTTGACAGGGGCCTGGGGGAGCTGTTTTTT
few TRBJ2-7 TRBV5-1 NA CASSLGRGSYEQYF TGCGCCAGCAGCTTGGGGCGGGGCTCCTACGAGCAGTACTTC
NA TRBJ1-2 TRBV6-5 TRBD1 CASRRTGGYTF TGTGCCAGCAGACGGACAGGGGGCTACACCTTC
NA TRBJ2-5 TRBV27 NA CASSLWGLQGKGTQYF TGTGCCAGCAGTTTATGGGGACTCCAGGGCAAAGGGACCCAGTACTTC
NA TRBJ1-1 TRBV27 NA CASSRNTEAFF TGTGCCAGCAGCAGGAACACTGAAGCTTTCTTT
NA TRBJ2-1 TRBV19 TRBD1 CASSAGQGAYEQFF TGTGCCAGTAGTGCCGGACAGGGGGCCTATGAGCAGTTCTTC
NA TRBJ1-1 TRBV16 NA CASSPQRRRNTEAFF TGTGCCAGCAGCCCACAACGTCGGAGGAACACTGAAGCTTTCTTT
few TRBJ2-1 TRBV15 TRBD1 CATSNRGYYNEQFF TGTGCCACCAGCAACAGGGGATACTACAATGAGCAGTTCTTC
NA TRBJ2-3 TRBV4-3 TRBD2 CASSQGLAGKFTSTDTQYF TGCGCCAGCAGCCAAGGTCTAGCGGGGAAATTTACTAGCACAGATACGCAGTATTTT
NA TRBJ1-6 TRBV30 TRBD1 CAWIPGQGTNSPLHF TGTGCCTGGATCCCCGGACAGGGAACCAATTCACCCCTCCACTTT
NA TRBJ2-1 TRBV5-1 NA CASSLDGSSYNEQFF TGCGCCAGCAGCCTAGACGGGAGCTCCTACAATGAGCAGTTCTTC
NA TRBJ2-7 TRBV7-2 TRBD1 CASSSMTGRYEQYF TGTGCCAGCAGCTCAATGACAGGGAGATACGAGCAGTACTTC
NA TRBJ1-6 TRBV7-2 TRBD1 CASRPDRVNSPLHF TGTGCCAGCAGACCCGACAGGGTGAATTCACCCCTCCACTTT